This T cell receptor beta chain was retrieved from a study of cytomegalovirus exposure and HLA in healthy donors. PCR was performed using 60 Vbeta and 13 Jbeta primers. Libraries were prepared by immunoSEQ multiplex PCR; TCRdb keeps only in-frame clonotypes and omits some of them. The sample has about 200,000 clones, roughly 80% seen once. With V trimmed by 0 bases and J by 2 bases, 9 bases remained unmatched. The CDR3 is 18 amino acids. Germline values: CDR1 LGHNA, CDR2 YSLEER. This clone occurred a few times. This TCR was recovered from a male donor in good health and CMV-seropositive. V usage is TRBV4-3 and J usage is TRBJ2-2; 7 nucleotides line up with TRBD2. The source material was PBMCs. The CDR3, as DNA: TGCGCCAGCAGCCAAGAGGCGGCTAGCGGCTCCAACACCGGGGAGCTGTTTTTT. Its translation: CASSQEAASGSNTGELFF.